Shown below are 2 T cell receptor beta chains from a single sample sequenced in a study of T cell clones after liver transplantation. TCRdb's table, derived via immunoSEQ multiplex PCR, lists solely in-frame clones and lacks some. This sample yields roughly 97,000 clones, of which 80% to 85% are seen a single time; just under 1% belongs to the top ten. This sample comprised CD4+ T cells from blood, obtained before liver transplant. The receptors here all came from a human donor who received a liver transplant.

The V gene is TRBV7-2, the J gene TRBJ2-1; possibly TRBD2 for D (6 bases). The V and J ends lost 1 base and 2 bases respectively, with 12 bases between them. CDR1 and CDR2 from the germline V gene are SGHTA and FQGNSA. The CDR3 covers 16 residues. The CDR3 DNA sequence: TGTGCCAGCAGCTTAGAATCGGGCGGGGCCTACAATGAGCAGTTCTTC. Protein: CASSLESGGAYNEQFF.

This chain links TRBV5-1 with TRBJ2-2; D remains unclear. Germline CDR1 is SGHRS and CDR2 is YFSETQ. Trimming shortened V by 7 bases and J by 1 base, and 8 bases separated the two germline ends. The CDR3 length is 13 residues. The CDR3 DNA follows: TGCGCCAGCTCGGGCGTGAACACCGGGGAGCTGTTTTTT. This encodes CASSGVNTGELFF. Combining the CDR3 with reference TRBV5-1 and TRBJ2-2 gives the whole variable domain KAGVTQTPRYLIKTRGQQVTLSCSPISGHRSVSWYQQTPGQGLQFLFEYFSETQRNKGNFPGRFSGRQFSNSRSEMNVSTLELGDSALYLCASSGVNTGELFFGEGSRLTVL.